This T cell receptor beta chain was observed in a study of T-cell reconstitution after alpha-beta-depleted transplantation in children. Using unique molecular identifiers, the investigators prepared the TCRbeta library. MiXCR, run by TCRdb on the PCR reads, gives a single entry per CDR3 protein. The sample lists some 520,000 distinct CDR3 sequences; approximately 30% were seen once. The germline gives CDR1 SEHNR, CDR2 FQNEAQ (reference sequence). The CDR3 runs 15 residues. V was clipped by 5 bases and J by 11 bases; unmatched bases: 16. This receptor was obtained from a human donor who donated a stem cell graft to a child with aplastic anemia. The sample consisted of PBMCs from the stem cell graft donor, taken from the stem cell graft. V usage is TRBV7-9 and J usage is TRBJ1-1, with TRBD1 matching over 8 bases. The CDR3 nucleotides are TGTGCCAGCAGCCTCGATAACGGACAGGGAGGGATGGCTTTCTTT. It encodes CASSLDNGQGGMAFF.